This T cell receptor beta chain comes out of a study of blood T cell repertoires in COVID-19. For the study at large: Samples taken during acute and convalescent COVID-19 were collected in the United States, Italy and Spain. From T cells, B-cell-depleted T cells, or PBMCs came the material, which was cDNA or gDNA.

Repertoires were generated with immunoSEQ multiplex PCR, while TCRdb's copy carries only in-frame clones and drops some. The table has 250,000 to 300,000 clones, 87% seen once. The sample holds one count of this clone. One junction end disagrees with the germline gene, perhaps due to a read error. Per germline, CDR1 ENHRY and CDR2 SYGVKD. The CDR3 spans 14 residues. What was sequenced was peripheral blood. The V and J genes are TRBV10-3 and TRBJ1-1, with 7 bases fitting TRBD1. The clonotype originates from a woman aged 45-59 years who had recovered from COVID-19. CDR3 nucleotide sequence: TGTACCATCAGGGGGACAGTATTGAACACTGAAGCTTTCTTT. Translation: CTIRGTVLNTEAFF.